This T cell receptor (beta chain) is from a study of T cells in localized non-small cell lung cancer. Using immunoSEQ multiplex PCR, the repertoire was profiled, and TCRdb retains in-frame clones only, with some absent. The data show about 52,000 clones, with 70% to 90% seen just once and approximately 16% held by the top ten. The CDR3 totals 15 residues. Trimming pared 6 bases from V and 1 base from J, leaving 13 bases between. Germline CDR1 and CDR2: SNHLY and FYNNEI. Turning to this clone: Its antigen is unidentified.

Study-wide results and limits: Among blood samples, higher T cell density accompanied longer overall survival. Multi-region tumor sequencing was not done, so intratumor heterogeneity could not be excluded. Clonality peaked in uninvolved adjacent lung rather than tumor.

The source was PBMCs, collected before any cancer treatment. The origin of this receptor is a female donor with stage II lung adenocarcinoma. The rearrangement uses TRBV2 and TRBJ1-5, with a tentative D call TRBD1 (6 bases). This CDR3 is CASRPGTISNQPQHF. The CDR3, as DNA: TGTGCCAGCAGACCCGGGACAATCAGCAATCAGCCCCAGCATTTT. Full variable domain (missing parts from reference TRBV2 and TRBJ1-5): EPEVTQTPSHQVTQMGQEVILRCVPISNHLYFYWYRQILGQKVEFLVSFYNNEISEKSEIFDDQFSVERPDGSNFTLKIRSTKLEDSAMYFCASRPGTISNQPQHFGDGTRLSIL.